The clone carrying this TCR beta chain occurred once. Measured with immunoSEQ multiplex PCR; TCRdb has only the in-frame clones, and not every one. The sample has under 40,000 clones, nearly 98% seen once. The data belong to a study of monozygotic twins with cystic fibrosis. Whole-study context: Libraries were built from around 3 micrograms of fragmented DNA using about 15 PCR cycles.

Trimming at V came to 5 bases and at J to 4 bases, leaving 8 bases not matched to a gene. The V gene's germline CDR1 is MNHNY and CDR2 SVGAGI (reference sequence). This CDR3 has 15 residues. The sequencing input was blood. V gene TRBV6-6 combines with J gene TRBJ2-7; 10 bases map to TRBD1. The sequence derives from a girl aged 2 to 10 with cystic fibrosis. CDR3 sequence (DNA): TGTGCCAGCAGTCACCCCGGGACAGGGGTTTACGAGCAGTACTTC. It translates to CASSHPGTGVYEQYF.